This paragraph reports one TCR beta chain. In the original processing: Using reference gene primer amplification, nucleated cell counts were estimated. TCRdb's copy holds only in-frame clones and misses some; the assay was immunoSEQ multiplex PCR. That table gives V, J and clone size, and the DNA gave D and trimming. Of around 260,000 clones listed, around 89% were seen once; the top ten hold around 0.8%. This sample was taken from a study of blood T cell repertoires in COVID-19. The wider study: COVID-19 samples collected from the United States, Italy and Spain covered acute and convalescent phases. T cells, B-cell-depleted T cells, or PBMCs supplied cDNA or gDNA.

Germline values: CDR1 SNHLY, CDR2 FYNNEI. V lost 11 bases and J 1 base, leaving 14 bases between the germline ends. The CDR3 loop spans 13 amino acids. This receptor was obtained from a man aged 25 to 40 with acute or convalescent COVID-19. Sequences were obtained from peripheral blood. The chain joins TRBV2 to TRBJ1-1, with unresolved D. The CDR3 DNA reads TGTGCCGCCCTGAGAGCCGGGAACACTGAAGCTTTCTTT. The encoded protein is CAALRAGNTEAFF. Full variable domain (missing parts from reference TRBV2 and TRBJ1-1): EPEVTQTPSHQVTQMGQEVILRCVPISNHLYFYWYRQILGQKVEFLVSFYNNEISEKSEIFDDQFSVERPDGSNFTLKIRSTKLEDSAMYFCAALRAGNTEAFFGQGTRLTVV.